This T cell receptor (beta chain) was recorded in a study of long-term antiretroviral therapy in people with HIV. CDR1 is LNHDA, CDR2 SQIVND, per germline (reference sequence). CDR3 size: 15 residues. Trimming took 7 bases from V and 4 from J, leaving 17 bases between them. Remarks on this clone: Its specificity is unknown.

Study-level points and caveats: Pre-ART expanded clones dominated the repertoire at every time point. There were no data on ART adherence, viral resistance or therapy changes, a gap that limits inferences about post-ART repertoire changes. Despite increasing after ART, diversity remained lower than that of transplant donor controls.

Researchers report immunoSEQ v3.0 was run at survey level. This table comes from immunoSEQ multiplex PCR, and its TCRdb copy is limited to in-frame clones, with some not included. The sample holds approximately 26,000 clones, roughly 84% seen once. This sequence joins TRBV19 and TRBJ1-5; D is uncertain. The TCR was taken from a man younger than 35 with HIV. The material sequenced was unsorted PBMCs, taken 0.4 years after starting antiretroviral therapy. CDR3 protein: CASMRWRELNQPQHF. In DNA, the CDR3 is TGTGCCAGTATGAGGTGGAGAGAGCTAAATCAGCCCCAGCATTTT.